This T cell receptor (beta chain) was recorded in a study of blood T cell repertoires in COVID-19. Study-wide background: Researchers got acute and convalescent COVID-19 samples from the United States, Italy and Spain. In each case, the material was cDNA or gDNA derived from T cells, B-cell-depleted T cells, or PBMCs.

In the authors' workflow: Cell counts per sample came from amplifying reference gene primers. Clones were read by immunoSEQ multiplex PCR, and TCRdb kept only the in-frame ones, dropping some. That table is the source of V, J and clone size, and D and trimming were worked out from the DNA. The data show about 280,000 clones, almost 90% seen once. Participants came from about 24 US areas, aged about 18 to 89 years. CDR3 length: 17 amino acids. Germline lookup yields CDR1 DFQATT and CDR2 SNEGSKA (reference sequence). V lost 3 bases and J lost 1, with 18 bases in between. The rearrangement links TRBV20-1 to TRBJ2-2; possibly TRBD1 for D (6 bases). This sequence originates from a woman younger than 35 with acute COVID-19. Sequencing was done on a sample of PBMCs or T cells enriched from blood (not recorded which). CDR3 DNA: TGCAGTGCTAGTCCAATCCACAGGGTTTTGAACACCGGGGAGCTGTTTTTT. Residues: CSASPIHRVLNTGELFF.